This T cell receptor beta chain derives from a study of blood T cells in healthy people across ages. The CDR3 consists of 17 residues. Trimming cost V 3 bases and J 8 bases; bases outside gene matches: 16. Per germline, CDR1 SNHLY and CDR2 FYNNEI. Primed by a sample-barcoded 5' primer and a J-beta primer mix, a second PCR proceeded for 7 to 11 cycles. One entry per CDR3 protein, called by TCRdb with MiXCR from the 5' RACE reads. The table includes roughly 1.9 million distinct CDR3 sequences, about 39% detected once. The genes are TRBV2 and TRBJ1-2; 9 bases map to TRBD1. Sequencing input: blood. This TCR was sampled from a human donor in good health. Here the CDR3 reads CASSDGTGNIVTLGYTF. Here the CDR3 DNA reads TGTGCCAGCAGTGACGGGACAGGGAACATAGTAACCCTAGGCTACACCTTC.